Following are 21 T cell receptor beta chains from one sample sequenced in a study of CD8 T cells in ankylosing spondylitis (dated by TCRdb to the late 2010s). Libraries were built with 5' RACE. Instrument used: Illumina HiSeq 2500. Using fastp at Q25 and MiXCR, TCRdb reprocessed the public reads and kept productive beta chains. Rows merge per CDR3 protein into single entries with the most common DNA and genes. Counted in this sample were around 150,000 distinct CDR3 sequences; 6% to 8% of them appeared once. The ten top clones hold around an eighth of the sample. Sequencing was performed on blood, either unsorted or a sorted T cell fraction (not recorded which). Receptors were obtained from a female donor with ankylosing spondylitis or in good health (not recorded which).

The chain joins TRBV6-5 to TRBJ2-7; no reliable D call. The germline V and J ends were trimmed by 2 bases and 0 bases, with 8 bases remaining between them. The CDR3 has 14 amino acids. Germline CDR1 MNHEY, CDR2 SVGAGI. In DNA form, the CDR3 reads TGTGCCAGCAGTTACGGGTTGAGCTCCTACGAGCAGTACTTC. Its protein product is CASSYGLSSYEQYF.

The table lists this clonotype with many counts. The chain carries TRBV20-1 and TRBJ2-4, with 7 bases aligning to TRBD2. V trimming: 1 base; J trimming: 11 bases; junction bases outside the gene matches: 5. Germline CDR1 reads DFQATT; CDR2 reads SNEGSKA (reference sequence). The CDR3 contains 12 residues. The CDR3 DNA is TGCAGTGCTAGAGCGGGGGGAGGGGTTCAGTACTTC. Translation: CSARAGGGVQYF.

This clonotype was observed many times. J is TRBJ2-1 and V is TRBV20-1; 7 bases are a match to TRBD2. This CDR3 region has 12 residues. In germline, CDR1 is DFQATT, CDR2 SNEGSKA (reference sequence). J lost 6 bases, V lost 4 bases, and 3 bases had no gene match. The CDR3 spells CSATRTSNEQFF. In DNA, the CDR3 is TGCAGTGCTACCAGGACTAGCAATGAGCAGTTCTTC.

This clonotype came up many times. This chain uses TRBV11-2 with TRBJ2-1; TRBD2 matches 9 bases. Germline CDR1 SGHAT, CDR2 FQNNGV. The CDR3 totals 14 residues. The J segment lost 9 bases and the V segment lost 4 bases, leaving 7 bases of the junction unmatched. The CDR3 protein is CASSSGTSFGEQFF. The CDR3 region has the DNA TGTGCCAGCAGCTCCGGGACTAGCTTCGGTGAGCAGTTCTTC.

In its sample, this clonotype was seen a few times. CDR3 sequence reads: CASSLDRWGGEAFF. The CDR3 nucleotides are TGCGCCAGCAGCTTGGACAGGTGGGGGGGTGAAGCTTTCTTT. This chain joins TRBV5-1 and TRBJ1-1, with D possibly matching TRBD1 (5 bases). The CDR3 covers 14 residues. With 0 bases removed from V and 7 bases from J, the gap between germline ends came to 13 bases. CDR1 is SGHRS, CDR2 YFSETQ, per germline.

This clonotype was recorded many times. The chain has TRBV5-1 and TRBJ1-6; D gene ambiguous. This CDR3 has 15 amino acids. The germline V gene encodes CDR1 SGHRS and CDR2 YFSETQ. Trimming left V 0 bases short and J 0 bases short, with 4 bases between. The CDR3 coding sequence is TGCGCCAGCAGCTTGGGAAGCTCCTATAATTCACCCCTCCACTTT. Translating it yields CASSLGSSYNSPLHF.

The CDR3 coding sequence is TGTGCCATTAACTTGGATTCTCCGGACATTTTGTCACCCCTCCACTTT. It specifies CAINLDSPDILSPLHF. The chain links TRBV30 to TRBJ1-6, with TRBD1 as a possible D gene (5 bases). In germline, CDR1 is GTSNPN, CDR2 SVGIG (reference sequence). The ends were cut back, 8 bases at V and 10 bases at J, with 27 bases in the middle. CDR3 length equals 16 residues.

This clonotype was counted many times. The chain joins TRBV7-8 to TRBJ1-6; maybe TRBD1 (6 bases). In germline, CDR1 is SGHVS, CDR2 FQNEAQ. The CDR3 runs 14 residues. V was pared by 0 bases and J by 8 bases, with 8 bases between. As DNA, the CDR3 is TGTGCCAGCAGCTTAGCAGGGGGGGATTCACCCCTCCACTTT. This sequence encodes CASSLAGGDSPLHF.

This clonotype occurred many times. This chain uses TRBV11-2 with TRBJ1-1; D gene unclear. Germline values: CDR1 SGHAT, CDR2 FQNNGV. Trimming cost V 5 bases and J 1 base, with 8 bases left between them. This CDR3 has 13 amino acids. CDR3 amino acids: CASSPVPNTEAFF. The DNA of the CDR3 is TGTGCCAGCAGCCCCGTACCGAACACTGAAGCTTTCTTT. Supplemented by reference TRBV11-2 and TRBJ1-1, the full variable domain reads EAGVAQSPRYKIIEKRQSVAFWCNPISGHATLYWYQQILGQGPKLLIQFQNNGVVDDSQLPKDRFSAERLKGVDSTLKIQPAKLEDSAVYLCASSPVPNTEAFFGQGTRLTVV.

This clonotype was recorded at least ten times. The chain links TRBV7-6 to TRBJ2-1; 7 bases fit TRBD2. V lost 5 bases and J lost 6; bases outside the gene matches: 4. Germline CDR1 is SGHVS and CDR2 is FNYEAQ. This CDR3 has 13 residues. CDR3 nucleotide sequence: TGTGCCAGCAGCGCCCAGCGGGGCAATGAGCAGTTCTTC. Its translation is CASSAQRGNEQFF.

This clonotype has ten or more counts. The chain links TRBV4-3 to TRBJ2-3, with no clear D. The CDR3 totals 14 residues. V lost 0 bases to trimming and J lost 6 bases, with 10 bases between them. Germline V gene lookup returns CDR1 LGHNA and CDR2 YSLEER. The CDR3 nucleotides read TGCGCCAGCAGCCAAGAGATCTTAGGTGATACGCAGTATTTT. Protein product: CASSQEILGDTQYF.

This clonotype was counted many times. The V and J genes are TRBV30 and TRBJ1-1; no reliable D call. Trimming took off 8 bases at V and 7 bases at J, with 11 bases between the two ends. The germline V gene encodes CDR1 GTSNPN and CDR2 SVGIG (reference sequence). The CDR3 is made up of 10 amino acids. Here the CDR3 DNA reads TGTGCCGGCAATATCAATGAAGCTTTCTTT. Amino acid sequence: CAGNINEAFF. The complete variable domain, with remaining parts taken from reference TRBV30 and TRBJ1-1, reads SQTIHQWPATLVQPVGSPLSLECTVEGTSNPNLYWYRQAAGRGLQLLFYSVGIGQISSEVPQNLSASRPQDRQFILSSKKLLLSDSGFYLCAGNINEAFFGQGTRLTVV.

This clonotype was observed at least ten times. V gene TRBV12-3 or TRBV12-4 combines with J gene TRBJ1-1; D ambiguous. The CDR3 runs to 12 residues. Trimming left V 5 bases short and J 11 bases short, with 15 bases between. CDR3 coding DNA: TGTGCCAGCAGTCCCGACGGAGTAAGGGCTTTCTTT. This gives the protein CASSPDGVRAFF.

This clonotype was observed many times. CDR3 in amino acids: CASSLITGGPHTGELFF. For the CDR3, the DNA is TGTGCCAGCAGCTTAATAACGGGGGGGCCCCACACCGGGGAGCTGTTTTTT. The V call is TRBV7-2, the J call TRBJ2-2, with 8 bases fitting TRBD2. The CDR3 has 17 residues. Germline trimming cut 2 bases from V and 3 bases from J; bases unmatched to any gene: 8. The germline V gene has CDR1 SGHTA and CDR2 FQGNSA.

In this sample, this clonotype turned up many times. V gene TRBV11-1 combines with J gene TRBJ1-6; maybe TRBD1 (5 bases). The CDR3 loop spans 14 amino acids. CDR1 is SGHAT and CDR2 is FQDESV in the germline V gene (reference sequence). The germline V and J ends were trimmed by 0 bases and 8 bases, with 8 bases remaining between them. The CDR3 reads CASSLARVDSPLHF. CDR3 nucleotide sequence: TGTGCCAGCAGCTTAGCCAGGGTGGATTCACCCCTCCACTTT.

This rearrangement joins TRBV28 to TRBJ1-5, with D uncertain. This CDR3 has 15 residues. Germline lookup yields CDR1 MDHEN and CDR2 SYDVKM. V lost 2 bases and J lost 3, with 11 bases in between. CDR3 DNA: TGTGCCAGCAGTTTAATCCTCACCCTCAATCAGCCCCAGCATTTT. It translates to CASSLILTLNQPQHF.

V usage is TRBV14 and J usage is TRBJ2-7; D is ambiguous. The length of the CDR3 is 12 residues. CDR1 is SGHDN, CDR2 FVKESK, per germline. Trimming pared 3 bases from V and 0 bases from J, leaving 3 bases between. The CDR3 DNA follows: TGTGCCAGCAGCCATTACTCCTACGAGCAGTACTTC. Translating it yields CASSHYSYEQYF.

The chain recombines TRBV7-9 with TRBJ1-4; tentative D call: TRBD1 (6 bases). The V gene's germline CDR1 is SEHNR and CDR2 FQNEAQ (reference sequence). Trimming removed 6 bases at V and 4 bases at J, with 18 bases between. CDR3 length equals 16 residues. CDR3 nucleotides: TGTGCCAGCAGAACCCTGAAGGCAGGGGTTAATGAAAAACTGTTTTTT. It codes for CASRTLKAGVNEKLFF.

The rearrangement links TRBV29-1 to TRBJ1-5, with 9 bases lining up with TRBD1. Trimming cost V 7 bases and J 3 bases; bases outside gene matches: 10. Germline assignment: CDR1 SQVTM and CDR2 ANQGSEA. The CDR3 totals 15 residues. The CDR3 nucleotides are TGCAGCGCCTGGGACAGGGATTCTCCCAATCAGCCCCAGCATTTT. Translated: CSAWDRDSPNQPQHF.

The V and J genes are TRBV7-2 and TRBJ2-5, with a possible D match to TRBD1 (5 bases). Germline CDR1 and CDR2: SGHTA and FQGNSA. V was clipped by 1 base and J by 7 bases, with 10 bases between them. This CDR3 region has 13 residues. In DNA, the CDR3 is TGTGCCAGCAGCTTAGACAAAGGGGTGACCCAGTACTTC. Translation: CASSLDKGVTQYF.

There are many counts of this clonotype. The genes are TRBV5-1 and TRBJ2-5, with D possibly TRBD1 on 5 matching bases. The V end lost 3 bases, the J end lost 5 bases, and 14 bases lay between the germline ends. Germline lookup yields CDR1 SGHRS and CDR2 YFSETQ. The CDR3 consists of 14 residues. In nucleotides, the CDR3 is TGCGCCAGCAGCTCACAGGACCTGCGGGAGACCCAGTACTTC. Amino acids: CASSSQDLRETQYF.